One sample yielded the 13 T cell receptor beta chains listed below, sequenced in a study of T cells in Graves' hyperthyroidism and ophthalmopathy. Authors of the study amplified TCR beta CDR3 regions from RNA transcripts. First-round RT-PCR of the TCR CDR3 relied on the HTBI primer set. TCRdb ran MiXCR on the multiplex PCR reads and lists one entry per CDR3 protein. The table includes approximately 600,000 distinct CDR3 sequences, about 14% detected once. The sample consisted of blood. These receptor sequences come from a woman in her thirties with Graves' hyperthyroidism that later progressed to Graves' ophthalmopathy.

The rearrangement uses TRBV6-6 and TRBJ1-2; D call uncertain. Germline V gives CDR1 MNHNY, CDR2 SVGAGI (reference sequence). Trimming left V 0 bases short and J 4 bases short, with 15 bases between. The CDR3 loop spans 16 amino acids. The CDR3 DNA reads as TGTGCCAGCAGTTACTCGACTGCTGCCGCCTTCTATGGCTACACCTTC. Translation: CASSYSTAAAFYGYTF.

This clonotype was observed at least ten times. This chain uses TRBV6-1 with TRBJ1-5; D might be TRBD1 (5 bases). This CDR3 region has 15 residues. V lost 5 bases and J 3 bases, leaving 14 bases between the germline ends. The V gene's germline CDR1 is MNHNS and CDR2 SASEGT. The CDR3 loop is CASSLRQGINQPQHF. DNA for the CDR3: TGTGCCAGCAGTCTACGGCAGGGAATCAATCAGCCCCAGCATTTT.

Note on this clonotype: A read error is likely, as this CDR3 ends without the conserved phenylalanine or tryptophan. The chain combines TRBV29-1 with TRBJ1-1; no reliable D call. The CDR3 sequence is 13 residues long. V lost 1 base and J lost 7, with 13 bases in between. Germline values: CDR1 SQVTM, CDR2 ANQGSEA. In DNA, the CDR3 is TGCAGCGTTGAAGCGGGAGCCGGGCTTGAAGCTTTCGTT. It encodes CSVEAGAGLEAFV.

The rearrangement joins TRBV15 to TRBJ1-2; D remains unclear. Trimming cost V 4 bases and J 5 bases, with 8 bases left between them. Germline CDR1 and CDR2: LNHNV and YYDKDF (reference sequence). The CDR3 covers 12 residues. CDR3 protein: CATSIADYGYTF. CDR3 sequence (DNA): TGTGCCACCAGCATCGCGGATTATGGCTACACCTTC.

This clonotype was seen many times. The genes are TRBV9 and TRBJ1-6; D call uncertain. Germline CDR1 SGDLS, CDR2 YYNGEE. CDR3 length: 15 residues. The V end was cut by 0 bases, the J end by 3 bases, with 7 bases between. CDR3 nucleotides: TGTGCCAGCAGCGTAGGTGGGAACTATAATTCACCCCTCCACTTT. The encoded protein is CASSVGGNYNSPLHF.

This clonotype was detected a few times. The chain couples TRBV19 to TRBJ2-7, with a tentative D call TRBD2 (5 bases). The germline V and J ends were trimmed by 4 bases and 3 bases, with 7 bases remaining between them. This CDR3 has 12 amino acids. Germline CDR1 reads LNHDA; CDR2 reads SQIVND (reference sequence). CDR3 in amino acids: CASSRGVYEQYF. The CDR3 DNA reads TGTGCCAGTAGTAGGGGAGTCTACGAGCAGTACTTC.

As concerns this clonotype: With a much larger clone just one base away, this may be a read error. The rearrangement joins TRBV30 to TRBJ1-5, with D possibly TRBD1 on 5 matching bases. From germline, CDR1 is GTSNPN and CDR2 SVGIG (reference sequence). The CDR3 loop spans 15 amino acids. CDR3 sequence reads: CAWSVPGGGNQPQQF. The CDR3 coding sequence is TGTGCCTGGAGTGTACCCGGGGGTGGCAATCAGCCCCAGCAGTTT.

With respect to this clonotype: Just one base apart from a much larger clone, this may be a read error. J is TRBJ2-1 and V is TRBV12-5; 11 nucleotides agree with TRBD2. The V gene's germline CDR1 is LGHNT and CDR2 FRNRAP. This CDR3 has 19 residues. CDR3: CASGLVLGTSGSSYSEQFF. Written as DNA, the CDR3 is TGTGCTAGTGGTTTGGTACTGGGGACTAGCGGTAGCTCCTACAGTGAGCAGTTCTTC.

This clonotype was detected a few times. This chain joins TRBV2 and TRBJ2-2; no clear D gene. The V gene's germline CDR1 is SNHLY and CDR2 FYNNEI. Trimming took off 8 bases at V and 2 bases at J, with 9 bases between the two ends. CDR3 length: 13 residues. The CDR3, as DNA: TGTGCCAGCGCTTGGAAAAACACCGGGGAGCTGTTTTTT. It yields the protein CASAWKNTGELFF.

At least ten counts were recorded for this clonotype. The J gene is TRBJ1-2, the V gene TRBV29-1; no clear D gene. The CDR3 runs 10 residues. Trimming took off 5 bases at V and 6 bases at J, with 7 bases between the two ends. Germline V gene sequence: CDR1 SQVTM, CDR2 ANQGSEA. CDR3 region: CSVLRDGYTF. The CDR3 DNA is TGCAGCGTTCTTAGGGATGGCTACACCTTC.

The rearrangement joins TRBV6-1 to TRBJ2-7; D is possibly TRBD2 (5 bases). Germline V gene sequence: CDR1 MNHNS, CDR2 SASEGT. CDR3 size: 15 residues. Trimming removed 2 bases at V and 2 bases at J, with 13 bases between. The DNA for the CDR3 is TGTGCCAGCAGTGAACGAGGCGGGTCCCCCTACGAGCAGTACTTC. Translating gives CASSERGGSPYEQYF.

The chain recombines TRBV6-1 with TRBJ1-3; the match to TRBD1 covers 7 bases. Germline CDR1 and CDR2: MNHNS and SASEGT. CDR3 length: 15 amino acids. The V gene end was trimmed by 6 bases and the J gene end by 3 bases; junction bases not matched to a gene: 8. CDR3 in amino acids: CASRRPGGFGNTIYF. The CDR3 DNA follows: TGTGCCAGCAGGAGGCCAGGGGGATTTGGAAACACCATATATTTT.

Only a few counts were recorded for this clonotype. DNA of the CDR3: TGTGCCAGTAGAGAACTTTGGGGGAGCAATCAGCCCCAGCATTTT. Encoded protein: CASRELWGSNQPQHF. The rearrangement uses TRBV19 and TRBJ1-5; the D gene is possibly TRBD1 (5 bases). The ends were cut back, 6 bases at V and 1 base at J, with 13 bases in the middle. The CDR3 is 15 amino acids. The germline V gene has CDR1 LNHDA and CDR2 SQIVND (reference sequence).